The rows below give T cell receptor beta chains drawn from one sample of a study of PD-1 blockade in classical Hodgkin lymphoma. TCRdb keeps only in-frame clones here, not all; method: immunoSEQ multiplex PCR. The profile covers about 13,000 clones, with 65% to 90% appearing a single time and roughly 25% taken by the ten largest. This specimen was peripheral blood mononuclear cells (PBMCs), taken at baseline. The receptor source for this set is a human donor with classical Hodgkin lymphoma. Each CDR3 is given with its conserved first and last residue. A D gene is named only where the DNA matches it firmly. A row's size may be missing; if present it is once, few, many or a size class.

abundance,v_gene,d_gene,j_gene,CDR3aa,CDR3nt
.,TRBV6-1,.,TRBJ1-1,CASTQGIIGTEAFF,TGTGCCAGCACCCAGGGGATTATAGGCACTGAAGCTTTCTTT
.,TRBV30,TRBD1,TRBJ1-5,CAWSVGGQEPQHF,TGTGCCTGGAGTGTAGGGGGCCAAGAGCCCCAGCATTTT
.,TRBV14,.,TRBJ2-1,CASSEEGAYNEQFF,TGTGCCAGCAGCGAAGAGGGGGCCTACAATGAGCAGTTCTTC
.,TRBV28,.,TRBJ1-3,CASSYPRNTIYF,TGTGCCAGCAGTTACCCCCGGAACACCATATATTTT
.,TRBV29-1,TRBD2,TRBJ2-1,CSVEGREGETYNEQFF,TGCAGCGTTGAAGGGCGGGAGGGGGAAACCTACAATGAGCAGTTCTTC
.,TRBV5-8,.,TRBJ2-1,CASSSSGGAYNEQFF,TGTGCCAGCAGCAGTAGCGGAGGAGCCTACAATGAGCAGTTCTTC
.,TRBV4-1,.,TRBJ1-6,CASSLNNSPLHF,TGCGCCAGCAGCCTCAATAATTCACCCCTCCACTTT
.,TRBV19,.,TRBJ2-3,CASSIAVTDTQYF,TGTGCCAGTAGTATAGCTGTGACAGATACGCAGTATTTT
.,TRBV5-1,TRBD1,TRBJ2-1,CASSQTSDRAPQDEQFF,TGCGCCAGCAGCCAAACTTCGGACAGGGCCCCCCAGGATGAGCAGTTCTTC
.,TRBV6-1,TRBD1,TRBJ2-7,CASSPIPTGLGEQYF,TGTGCCAGCAGCCCAATACCGACAGGGCTAGGTGAGCAGTACTTC
once,TRBV5-4,TRBD1,TRBJ1-1,CASSPEGGTGAEAFF,TGTGCCAGCAGCCCTGAGGGCGGGACAGGTGCTGAAGCTTTCTTT
.,TRBV9,.,TRBJ1-3,CASSVGDRRDTIYF,TGTGCCAGCAGCGTAGGGGACCGGCGGGACACCATATATTTT
.,TRBV6-5,TRBD1,TRBJ1-3,CASSYRAGGGNTIYF,TGTGCCAGCAGTTATAGGGCAGGGGGGGGAAACACCATATATTTT
once,TRBV4-1,.,TRBJ2-1,CASSRDPLWGSYNEQFF,TGCGCCAGCAGCCGAGATCCCCTCTGGGGCTCCTACAATGAGCAGTTCTTC
.,TRBV14,.,TRBJ2-2,CASSHPGPVTGELFF,TGTGCCAGCAGCCACCCGGGACCGGTCACCGGGGAGCTGTTTTTT
.,TRBV18,TRBD2,TRBJ2-7,CASSLAGDREQYF,TGTGCCAGCTCACTAGCGGGAGATCGCGAGCAGTACTTC
.,TRBV6-5,TRBD1,TRBJ1-1,CASSYSTGGTEAFF,TGTGCCAGCAGTTACTCGACAGGGGGCACTGAAGCTTTCTTT
.,TRBV6-1,.,TRBJ2-7,CASTRVASSYEQYF,TGTGCCAGCACTCGCGTGGCCAGCTCCTACGAGCAGTACTTC
once,TRBV2,.,TRBJ2-2,CASSEWSGSNTGELFF,TGTGCCAGCAGTGAATGGAGCGGTTCGAACACCGGGGAGCTGTTTTTT
few,TRBV7-9,.,TRBJ2-7,CASSLGVNSEQYF,TGTGCCAGCAGCTTAGGAGTCAATTCCGAGCAGTACTTC
.,TRBV5-1,TRBD1,TRBJ2-1,CASSDGYRGNEQFF,TGCGCCAGCAGCGACGGCTACAGGGGGAATGAGCAGTTCTTC
once,TRBV5-1,.,TRBJ1-1,CASSPRGLLNTEAFF,TGCGCCAGCAGCCCTAGGGGACTCCTGAACACTGAAGCTTTCTTT
.,TRBV7-9,.,TRBJ2-5,CASSASGEGAWETQYF,TGTGCCAGCAGCGCCTCGGGGGAGGGGGCATGGGAGACCCAGTACTTC
.,TRBV5-1,TRBD2,TRBJ2-1,CASSLEGSGRAEVF,TGCGCCAGCAGCTTGGAAGGTAGCGGGAGGGCGGAAGTCTTC
few,TRBV10-2,TRBD2,TRBJ2-7,CASTGLGRYEQYF,TGCGCCAGCACGGGACTAGGGAGATACGAGCAGTACTTC
.,TRBV6-5,TRBD2,TRBJ2-1,CASSYGGGPQAEQFF,TGTGCCAGCAGTTACGGCGGGGGGCCACAAGCTGAGCAGTTCTTC
medium-sized,TRBV6-1,TRBD2,TRBJ2-7,CASSEYEREPHEQYF,TGTGCCAGCAGTGAATATGAGCGGGAGCCCCACGAGCAGTACTTC
once,TRBV29-1,.,TRBJ1-1,CSVAVQGLAFF,TGCAGCGTCGCGGTACAGGGATTGGCTTTCTTT
.,TRBV18,.,TRBJ2-2,CASLPIHTGELFF,TGTGCCAGCTTACCGATACACACCGGGGAGCTGTTTTTT
.,TRBV14,.,TRBJ2-7,CASELTGTYEQYF,TGTGCCAGCGAGTTAACAGGGACCTACGAGCAGTACTTC
.,TRBV18,.,TRBJ2-3,CASSPDRPDTQYF,TGTGCCAGCTCACCGGACCGGCCAGATACGCAGTATTTT
.,TRBV5-8,TRBD1,TRBJ2-7,CASSFRQGSGTYEQYF,TGTGCCAGCAGCTTCCGACAGGGGTCCGGAACCTACGAGCAGTACTTC